These T cell receptor beta chains were read from a single sample in a study of CD8+ T cells in alopecia areata. Only in-frame clones appear in the TCRdb table, and some are missing; sequencing was by immunoSEQ multiplex PCR. The sample contains more than 95,000 clones, approximately 60% of which appear only once. Sequencing used CD4+ T cells sorted from blood, obtained at week 4, from a patient treated with tofacitinib. The source is a human donor with alopecia areata. The CDR3 runs from the conserved cysteine through the conserved F or W. The D gene is left open where the match is weak. Rows give clone size only sometimes, using once, few, many, or a class for an expanded clone.

d_gene,len,abundance,v_gene,j_gene,CDR3nt,CDR3aa
TRBD2,15,-,TRBV11-2,TRBJ2-7,TGTGCCAGCAAGCTTCGTAGCGGGAGGTCCTACGAGCAGTACTTC,CASKLRSGRSYEQYF
-,15,-,TRBV15,TRBJ2-6,TGTGCCACCAGCAGAGACGGCTCTGGGGCCAACGTCCTGACTTTC,CATSRDGSGANVLTF
-,11,-,TRBV6-5,TRBJ2-1,TGTGCCAGCAGCCGGCACAATGAGCAGTTCTTC,CASSRHNEQFF
-,13,-,TRBV5-4,TRBJ2-3,TGTGCCAGCAGCCCCCCGGCTACGGATACGCAGTATTTT,CASSPPATDTQYF
TRBD1,13,-,TRBV25-1,TRBJ1-2,TGTGCCAGCAGTGAAGGGACAGACTATGGCTACACCTTC,CASSEGTDYGYTF
-,12,-,TRBV29-1,TRBJ1-1,TGCCCCTGGTGCCGATCGAACACTGAAGCTTTCTTT,CPWCRSNTEAFF
TRBD2,15,-,TRBV18,TRBJ2-1,TGTGCCAGCTCACCTACTAGCGGGAGCGGCAATGAGCAGTTCTTC,CASSPTSGSGNEQFF
TRBD2,12,-,TRBV10-3,TRBJ2-7,TGTGCCACAGGGACTAGCCAGGGCGAGCAGTACTTC,CATGTSQGEQYF
-,17,few,TRBV11-2,TRBJ2-3,TGTGCCAGCAGCTCCGTGGGGTCGGGAGAACTTACAGATACGCAGTATTTT,CASSSVGSGELTDTQYF
-,15,-,TRBV7-2,TRBJ2-2,TGTGCCAGCAGCTTTACCGGGGCCGACGTCGGGGAGCTGTTTTTT,CASSFTGADVGELFF
-,18,few,TRBV5-1,TRBJ2-3,TGCGCCAGCAGCTTGGCGGAAACAGGGGACTATTACACAGATACGCAGTATTTT,CASSLAETGDYYTDTQYF
-,14,once,TRBV9,TRBJ2-7,TGTGCCAGCAGCGGGACGGACATTTCCTACGAGCAGTACTTC,CASSGTDISYEQYF
-,13,-,TRBV5-4,TRBJ2-7,TGTGCCAGCAGCGGGACGGTGTCGAACGAGCAGTACTTC,CASSGTVSNEQYF
-,12,-,TRBV15,TRBJ2-5,TGTGCCACCCAGCAGCGCGTGGGGACCCAGTACTTC,CATQQRVGTQYF
-,14,-,TRBV30,TRBJ1-3,TGTGCCTGGAGAGTAACAGGGAATGGAAACACCATATATTTT,CAWRVTGNGNTIYF
TRBD2,14,once,TRBV27,TRBJ2-1,TGTGCCAGCAGAATCCCCGGGTCGGGGGGTGAGCAGTTCTTC,CASRIPGSGGEQFF
TRBD2,15,-,TRBV30,TRBJ2-7,TGTGCCTGGAGCGCTAGACTAGCGGGCCTGTACGAGCAGTACTTC,CAWSARLAGLYEQYF
-,13,-,TRBV6-5,TRBJ1-2,TGTGCCACCCACCGAGCGGGGATCTATGGCTACACCTTC,CATHRAGIYGYTF
TRBD1,16,-,TRBV30,TRBJ2-5,TGTGCCTGGTTGAACCGCGACAGGGGTTACCAAGAGACCCAGTACTTC,CAWLNRDRGYQETQYF
-,15,-,TRBV25-1,TRBJ2-7,TGTGCCAGCAGTGAAGTGACAGGATCAACCTACGAGCAGTACTTC,CASSEVTGSTYEQYF
-,15,-,TRBV5-1,TRBJ2-7,TGCGCCAGCAGCTTGGTCTCAGGAAGCTCCTACGAGCAGTACTTC,CASSLVSGSSYEQYF
TRBD2,17,few,TRBV5-1,TRBJ2-3,TGCGCCAGCAGCTGGCTAGGGGAAGCGGGGAGCACAGATACGCAGTATTTT,CASSWLGEAGSTDTQYF
TRBD2,14,-,TRBV30,TRBJ2-1,TGTGCCTGGAGCCTACTAGCGGGAGACAATGAGCAGTTCTTC,CAWSLLAGDNEQFF
-,12,-,TRBV29-1,TRBJ2-5,TGCAGCGCCACGGGGCCCGGGGAGACCCAGTACTTC,CSATGPGETQYF
-,14,-,TRBV2,TRBJ1-3,TGTGCCAGCAGTGATTTCGGGGTTGGAAACACCATATATTTT,CASSDFGVGNTIYF
-,13,few,TRBV7-6,TRBJ2-4,TGTGCCAGCAGCTTGAACAGAGAAAACATTCAGTACTTC,CASSLNRENIQYF